This T cell receptor (beta chain) was sequenced during a study of OX40 agonist ivuxolimab in advanced cancers. In terms of the full investigation: The costimulatory receptor OX40 (CD134) was targeted by ivuxolimab, a fully human IgG2 agonistic monoclonal antibody. Patients were allowed to have had prior anti-PD-1, anti-PD-L1 or anti-CTLA-4 therapy, and 30% to 40% of the dose-escalation patients had previously received checkpoint inhibitors. Among the 52 dose-escalation patients, some 20 had hepatocellular carcinoma, approximately 15 melanoma, 9 renal cell carcinoma and 9 head and neck cancer. Three dose-escalation patients achieved partial responses, one with hepatocellular carcinoma and two with cutaneous melanoma. In the dose-escalation cohort, more than 75% of patients were male, and the mean age was approximately 64 years, with a range of about 23 to 85. Intravenous ivuxolimab was administered to patients every 2 weeks at six dose levels: 0.01, 0.1, 0.3, 1.5, 3 and 10 mg/kg. The point of sequencing TCRbeta in the periphery was to test whether ivuxolimab changed TCR sequence diversity and drove clonal T-cell expansion. The paper reports the monotherapy dose-escalation portion (N = 52 patients) of the phase I ivuxolimab trial.

The trial excluded patients who had a history of autoimmune disease or were on systemic immunosuppression. Peripheral blood for TCR sequencing was drawn from every dose cohort at baseline, at cycle 4 day 1 and at cycle 7 day 1. The samples were drawn from a first-in-human, open-label, multicenter phase I dose-escalation trial of ivuxolimab. Adults with locally advanced or metastatic melanoma, renal cell carcinoma, hepatocellular carcinoma or head and neck squamous cell carcinoma were enrolled in the trial. Before TCR sequencing, CD4+ T cells and CD8+ T cells from peripheral blood were sorted into separate populations. Genomic DNA was extracted from sorted cells for sequencing of the TCRbeta CDR3 region. The immunoSEQ Assay was used to sequence the TCRbeta CDR3 regions. TCRdb took this table from immuneACCESS and kept in-frame rearrangements with V and J called. Such tables lack part of the clones; where checked against another copy, unresolved V genes explain under half of the gap, and the rest is unexplained. The sample table contains some 75,000 clones; only one count was recorded for around nine tenths of them. 0.6% to 0.9% of the sample goes to the ten largest clones.

Trimming leaves V shorter by 8 bases and J shorter by 4 bases, with the junction holding 5 bases beyond the gene matches. From the cysteine up to the phenylalanine, the CDR3 has a length of 13 residues. The entry retains the CDR3 DNA only, 39 bases that are in frame from base 1. CDR1 and CDR2 were assigned from the germline V gene as MGHDK and SYGVNS. This clone came up once. Its antigen is not yet known. There are no base qualities to consult, and no much larger clone falls within one base. The full study reports these points: Partial responders in the 0.1-3.0 mg/kg groups had among the lowest normalized peripheral clonal expansion, especially among CD8+ T cells. Low levels of normalized T-cell clonal expansion were also seen in some patients who did not respond. Which antigens the clonally expanded peripheral T cells were specific for was not determined. After ivuxolimab, expanded clones were on average more numerous among CD8+ T cells than among CD4+ T cells. At doses of 0.1 to 3.0 mg/kg, clonal expansion of both CD4+ and CD8+ T cells in blood was seen between baseline and week 6.

The chain is assembled from TRBV25-1 and TRBJ1-3, and TRBD1 matches 7 of the central bases. The source was CD4+ or CD8+ T cells sorted from blood, collected in a trial of the OX40 agonist ivuxolimab. This clonotype originated in an adult with an advanced solid tumor such as melanoma, head and neck, liver or kidney cancer. The CDR3 region has the sequence CASSTGVGNTIYF. The nucleotide sequence reads TGTGCCAGCTCAACAGGGGTGGGAAACACCATATATTTT.